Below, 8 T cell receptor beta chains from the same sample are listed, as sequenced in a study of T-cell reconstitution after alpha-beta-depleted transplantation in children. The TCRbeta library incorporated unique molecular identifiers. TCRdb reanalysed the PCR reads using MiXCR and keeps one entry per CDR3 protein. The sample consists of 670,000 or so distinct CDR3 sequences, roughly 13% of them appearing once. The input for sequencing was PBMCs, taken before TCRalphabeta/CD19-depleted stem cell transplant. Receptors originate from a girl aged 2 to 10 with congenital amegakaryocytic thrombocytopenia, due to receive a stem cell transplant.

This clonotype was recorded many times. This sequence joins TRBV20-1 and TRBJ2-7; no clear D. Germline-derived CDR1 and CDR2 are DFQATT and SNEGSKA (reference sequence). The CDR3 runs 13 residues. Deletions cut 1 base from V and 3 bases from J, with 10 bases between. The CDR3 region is CSARVRLGYEQYF. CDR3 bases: TGCAGTGCTAGAGTGAGGTTGGGCTACGAGCAGTACTTC.

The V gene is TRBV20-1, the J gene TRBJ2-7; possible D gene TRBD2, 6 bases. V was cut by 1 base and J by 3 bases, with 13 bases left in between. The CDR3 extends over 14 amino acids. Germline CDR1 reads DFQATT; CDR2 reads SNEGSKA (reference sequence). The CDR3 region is CSARVPWRGYEQYF. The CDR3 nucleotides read TGCAGTGCTAGAGTCCCCTGGCGGGGCTACGAGCAGTACTTC.

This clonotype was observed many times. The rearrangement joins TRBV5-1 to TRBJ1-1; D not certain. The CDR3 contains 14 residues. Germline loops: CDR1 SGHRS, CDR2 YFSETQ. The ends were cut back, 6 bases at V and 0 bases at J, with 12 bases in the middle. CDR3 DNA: TGCGCCAGCATGTCGACGGTCATGAACACTGAAGCTTTCTTT. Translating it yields CASMSTVMNTEAFF.

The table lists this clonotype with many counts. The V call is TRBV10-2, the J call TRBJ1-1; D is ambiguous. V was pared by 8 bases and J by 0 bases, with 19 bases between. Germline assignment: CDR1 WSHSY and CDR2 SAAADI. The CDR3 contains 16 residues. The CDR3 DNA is TGCGCCAGCTCATTGCCAGCCAATACCATGAACACTGAAGCTTTCTTT. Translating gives CASSLPANTMNTEAFF.

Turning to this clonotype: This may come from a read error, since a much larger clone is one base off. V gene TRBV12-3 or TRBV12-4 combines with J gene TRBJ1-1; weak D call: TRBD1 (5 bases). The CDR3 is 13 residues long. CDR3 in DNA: TGTGCCAGCAGTGCCGAGGGGATAAATGAAGATTTCTTT. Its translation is CASSAEGINEDFF.

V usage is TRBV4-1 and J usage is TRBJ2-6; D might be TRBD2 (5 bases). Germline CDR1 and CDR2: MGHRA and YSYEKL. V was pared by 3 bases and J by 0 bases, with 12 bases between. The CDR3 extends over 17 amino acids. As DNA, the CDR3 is TGCGCCAGCAGCCAGCTTCCAGGAGGCTCTGGGGCCAACGTCCTGACTTTC. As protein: CASSQLPGGSGANVLTF.

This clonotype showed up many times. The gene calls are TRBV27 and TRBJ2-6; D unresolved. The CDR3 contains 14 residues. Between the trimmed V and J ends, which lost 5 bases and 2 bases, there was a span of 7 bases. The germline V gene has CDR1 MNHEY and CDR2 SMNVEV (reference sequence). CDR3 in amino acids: CASSPSAGANVLTF. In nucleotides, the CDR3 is TGTGCCAGCAGTCCCTCAGCTGGGGCCAACGTCCTGACTTTC. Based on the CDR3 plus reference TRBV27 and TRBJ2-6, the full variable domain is EAQVTQNPRYLITVTGKKLTVTCSQNMNHEYMSWYRQDPGLGLRQIYYSMNVEVTDKGDVPEGYKVSRKEKRNFPLILESPSPNQTSLYFCASSPSAGANVLTFGAGSRLTVL.

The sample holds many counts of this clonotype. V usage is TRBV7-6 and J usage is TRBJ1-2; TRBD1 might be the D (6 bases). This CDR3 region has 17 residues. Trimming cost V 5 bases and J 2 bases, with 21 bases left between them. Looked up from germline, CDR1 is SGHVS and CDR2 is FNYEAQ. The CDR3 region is CASSPGQRVPSNYGYTF. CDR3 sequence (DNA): TGTGCCAGCAGCCCAGGACAGCGTGTCCCCTCCAACTATGGCTACACCTTC. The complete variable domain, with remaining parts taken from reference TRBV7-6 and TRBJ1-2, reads GAGVSQSPRYKVTKRGQDVALRCDPISGHVSLYWYRQALGQGPEFLTYFNYEAQQDKSGLPNDRFSAERPEGSISTLTIQRTEQRDSAMYRCASSPGQRVPSNYGYTFGSGTRLTVV.